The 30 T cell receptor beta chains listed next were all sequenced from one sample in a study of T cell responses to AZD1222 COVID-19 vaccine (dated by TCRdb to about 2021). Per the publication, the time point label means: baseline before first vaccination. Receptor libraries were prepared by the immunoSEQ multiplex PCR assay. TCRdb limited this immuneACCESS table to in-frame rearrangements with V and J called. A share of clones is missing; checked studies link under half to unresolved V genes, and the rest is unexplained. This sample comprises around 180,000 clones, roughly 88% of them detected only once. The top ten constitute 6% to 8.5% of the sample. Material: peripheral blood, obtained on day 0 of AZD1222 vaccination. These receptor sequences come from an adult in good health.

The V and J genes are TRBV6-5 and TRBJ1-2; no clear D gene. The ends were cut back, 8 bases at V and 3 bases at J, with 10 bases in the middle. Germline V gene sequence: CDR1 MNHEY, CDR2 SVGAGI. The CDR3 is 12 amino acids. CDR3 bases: TGTGCCAGCGGGAGTCCGGACTATGGCTACACCTTC. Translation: CASGSPDYGYTF.

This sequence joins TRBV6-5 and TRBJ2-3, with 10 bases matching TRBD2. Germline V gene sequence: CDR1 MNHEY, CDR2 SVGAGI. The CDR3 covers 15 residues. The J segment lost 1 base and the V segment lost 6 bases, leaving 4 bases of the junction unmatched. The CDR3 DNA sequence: TGTGCCAGCAGGCGGGGGACTAGCGGCACAGATACGCAGTATTTT. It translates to CASRRGTSGTDTQYF.

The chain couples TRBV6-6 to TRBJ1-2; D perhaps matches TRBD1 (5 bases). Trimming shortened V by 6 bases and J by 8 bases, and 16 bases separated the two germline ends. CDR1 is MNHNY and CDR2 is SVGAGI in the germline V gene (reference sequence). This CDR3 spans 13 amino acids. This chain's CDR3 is CASRDGAAGGYTF. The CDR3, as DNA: TGTGCCAGCAGAGACGGGGCGGCGGGGGGCTACACCTTC.

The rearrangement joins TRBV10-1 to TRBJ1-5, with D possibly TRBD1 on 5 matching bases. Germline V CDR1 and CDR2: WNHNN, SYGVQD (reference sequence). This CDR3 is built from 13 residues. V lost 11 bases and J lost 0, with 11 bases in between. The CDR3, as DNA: TGCGCCGGGTTGACAGATAGCAATCAGCCCCAGCATTTT. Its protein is CAGLTDSNQPQHF.

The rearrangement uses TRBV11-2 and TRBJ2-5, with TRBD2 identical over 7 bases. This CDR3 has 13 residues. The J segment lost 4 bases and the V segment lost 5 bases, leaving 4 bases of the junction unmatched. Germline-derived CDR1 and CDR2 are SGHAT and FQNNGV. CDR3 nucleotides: TGTGCCAGCAGCCGGGGACTACTAGAGACCCAGTACTTC. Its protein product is CASSRGLLETQYF.

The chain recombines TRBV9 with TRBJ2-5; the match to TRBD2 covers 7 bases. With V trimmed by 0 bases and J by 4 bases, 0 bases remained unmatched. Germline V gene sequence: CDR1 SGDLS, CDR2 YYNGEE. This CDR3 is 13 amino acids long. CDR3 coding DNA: TGTGCCAGCAGCGTAGCGGGGGGAGAGACCCAGTACTTC. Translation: CASSVAGGETQYF.

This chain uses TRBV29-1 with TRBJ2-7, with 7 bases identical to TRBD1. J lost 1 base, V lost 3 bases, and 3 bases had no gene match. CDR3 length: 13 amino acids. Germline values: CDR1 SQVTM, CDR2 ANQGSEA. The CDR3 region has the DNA TGCAGCGTTGACCGACAGGGATCCTACGAGCAGTACTTC. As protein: CSVDRQGSYEQYF.

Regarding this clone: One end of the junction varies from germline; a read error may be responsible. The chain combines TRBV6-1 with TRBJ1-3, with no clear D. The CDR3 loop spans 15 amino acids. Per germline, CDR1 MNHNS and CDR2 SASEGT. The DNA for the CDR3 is TGTGCCAGCAGCGAAGACCCTCGAGGAGGAAACACCATATATTTT. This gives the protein CASSEDPRGGNTIYF.

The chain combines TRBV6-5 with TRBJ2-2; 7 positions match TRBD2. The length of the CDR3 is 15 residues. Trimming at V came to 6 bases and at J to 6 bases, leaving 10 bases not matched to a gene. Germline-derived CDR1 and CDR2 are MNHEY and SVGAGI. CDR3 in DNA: TGTGCCAGCAGGCCCGGTCGGGGGGTCGCCGGGGAGCTGTTTTTT. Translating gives CASRPGRGVAGELFF.

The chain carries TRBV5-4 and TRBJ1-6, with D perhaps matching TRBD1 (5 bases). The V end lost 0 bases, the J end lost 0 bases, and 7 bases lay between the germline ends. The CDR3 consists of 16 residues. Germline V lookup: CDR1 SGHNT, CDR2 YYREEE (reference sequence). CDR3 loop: CASSLGGGSYNSPLHF. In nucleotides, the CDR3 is TGTGCCAGCAGCTTGGGGGGGGGCTCCTATAATTCACCCCTCCACTTT.

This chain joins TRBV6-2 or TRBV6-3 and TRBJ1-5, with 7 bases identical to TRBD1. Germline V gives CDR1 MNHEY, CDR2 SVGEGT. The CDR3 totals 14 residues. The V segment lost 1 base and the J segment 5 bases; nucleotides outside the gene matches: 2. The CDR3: CASSYWGQYQPQHF. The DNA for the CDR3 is TGTGCCAGCAGTTACTGGGGACAGTATCAGCCCCAGCATTTT.

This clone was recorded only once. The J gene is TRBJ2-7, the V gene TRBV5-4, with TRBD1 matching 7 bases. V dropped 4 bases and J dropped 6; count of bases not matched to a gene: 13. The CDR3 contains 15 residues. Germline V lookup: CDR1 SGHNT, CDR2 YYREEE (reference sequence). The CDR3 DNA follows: TGTGCCAGCAGCGGACAGCAGGGGGTGCCGGGCGAGCAGTACTTC. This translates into CASSGQQGVPGEQYF.

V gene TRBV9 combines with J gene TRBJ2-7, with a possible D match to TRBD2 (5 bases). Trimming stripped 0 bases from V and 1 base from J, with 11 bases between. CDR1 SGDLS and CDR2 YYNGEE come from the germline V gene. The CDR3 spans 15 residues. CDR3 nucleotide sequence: TGTGCCAGCAGCGTAGGAGTTGGAGGATCCTACGAGCAGTACTTC. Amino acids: CASSVGVGGSYEQYF.

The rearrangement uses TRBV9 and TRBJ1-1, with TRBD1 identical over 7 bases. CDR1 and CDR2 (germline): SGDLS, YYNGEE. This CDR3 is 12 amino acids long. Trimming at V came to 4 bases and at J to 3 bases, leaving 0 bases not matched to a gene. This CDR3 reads CASSQGDTEAFF. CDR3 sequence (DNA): TGTGCCAGCAGCCAGGGGGACACTGAAGCTTTCTTT.

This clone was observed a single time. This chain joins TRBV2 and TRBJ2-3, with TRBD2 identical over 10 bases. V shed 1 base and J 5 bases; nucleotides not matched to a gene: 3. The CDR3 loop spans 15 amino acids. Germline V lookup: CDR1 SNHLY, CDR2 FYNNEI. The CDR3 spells CASSEGAGGRDTQYF. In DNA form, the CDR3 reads TGTGCCAGCAGTGAAGGAGCGGGGGGGCGAGATACGCAGTATTTT.

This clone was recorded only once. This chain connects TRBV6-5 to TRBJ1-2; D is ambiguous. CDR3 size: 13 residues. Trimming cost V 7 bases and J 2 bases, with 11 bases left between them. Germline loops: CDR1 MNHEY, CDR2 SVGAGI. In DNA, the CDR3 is TGTGCCAGCACACCGGCCGAAAACTATGGCTACACCTTC. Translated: CASTPAENYGYTF.

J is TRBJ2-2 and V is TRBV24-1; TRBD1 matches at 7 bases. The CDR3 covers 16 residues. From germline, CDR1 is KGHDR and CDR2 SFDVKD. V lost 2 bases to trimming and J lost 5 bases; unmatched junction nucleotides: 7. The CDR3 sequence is CATSDSRQGRTGELFF. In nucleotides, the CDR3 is TGTGCCACCAGTGATTCCCGACAGGGACGAACCGGGGAGCTGTTTTTT.

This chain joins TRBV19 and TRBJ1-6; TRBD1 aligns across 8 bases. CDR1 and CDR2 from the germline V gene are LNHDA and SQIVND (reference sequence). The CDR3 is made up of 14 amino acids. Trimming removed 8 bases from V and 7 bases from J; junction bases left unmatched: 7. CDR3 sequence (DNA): TGTGCCAGTTCTGACAGGGGTCGAAATTCACCCCTCCACTTT. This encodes CASSDRGRNSPLHF. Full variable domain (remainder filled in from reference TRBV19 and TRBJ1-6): DGGITQSPKYLFRKEGQNVTLSCEQNLNHDAMYWYRQDPGQGLRLIYYSQIVNDFQKGDIAEGYSVSREKKESFPLTVTSAQKNPTAFYLCASSDRGRNSPLHFGNGTRLTVT.

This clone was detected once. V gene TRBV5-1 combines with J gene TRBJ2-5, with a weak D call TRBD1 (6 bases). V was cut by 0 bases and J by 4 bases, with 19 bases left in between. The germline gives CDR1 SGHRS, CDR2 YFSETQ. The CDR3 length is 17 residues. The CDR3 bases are TGCGCCAGCAGCTTGGTCTCGGTCGGCCAGGGGTTAGAGACCCAGTACTTC. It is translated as CASSLVSVGQGLETQYF.

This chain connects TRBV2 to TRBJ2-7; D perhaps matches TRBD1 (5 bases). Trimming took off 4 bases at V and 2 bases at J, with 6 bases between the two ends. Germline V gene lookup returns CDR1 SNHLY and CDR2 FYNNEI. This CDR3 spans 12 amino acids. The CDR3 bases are TGTGCCAGCAGTGCAGGGACCTACGAGCAGTACTTC. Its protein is CASSAGTYEQYF.

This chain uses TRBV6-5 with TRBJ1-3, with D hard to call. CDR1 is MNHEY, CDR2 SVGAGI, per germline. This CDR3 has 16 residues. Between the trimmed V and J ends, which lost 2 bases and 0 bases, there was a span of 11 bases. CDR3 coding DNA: TGTGCCAGCAGTTACCGCGACGGGTTCTCTGGAAACACCATATATTTT. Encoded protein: CASSYRDGFSGNTIYF.

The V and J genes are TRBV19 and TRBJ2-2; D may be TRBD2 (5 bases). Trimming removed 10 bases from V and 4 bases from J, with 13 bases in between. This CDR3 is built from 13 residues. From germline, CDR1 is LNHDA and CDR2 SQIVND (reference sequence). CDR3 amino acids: CATSTGFTGELFF. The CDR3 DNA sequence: TGTGCCACCTCTACGGGGTTCACCGGGGAGCTGTTTTTT.

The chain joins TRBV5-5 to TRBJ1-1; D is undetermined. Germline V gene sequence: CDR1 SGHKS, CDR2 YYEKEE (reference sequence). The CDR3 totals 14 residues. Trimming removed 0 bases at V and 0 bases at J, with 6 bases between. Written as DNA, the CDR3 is TGTGCCAGCAGCTTGGGGCATTTGAACACTGAAGCTTTCTTT. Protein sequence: CASSLGHLNTEAFF.

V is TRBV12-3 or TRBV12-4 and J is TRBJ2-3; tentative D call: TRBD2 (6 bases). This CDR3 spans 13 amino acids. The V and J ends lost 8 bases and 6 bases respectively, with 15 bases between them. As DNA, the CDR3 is TGTGCCAGCCGAAAGGCAGGGACTGATACGCAGTATTTT. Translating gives CASRKAGTDTQYF.

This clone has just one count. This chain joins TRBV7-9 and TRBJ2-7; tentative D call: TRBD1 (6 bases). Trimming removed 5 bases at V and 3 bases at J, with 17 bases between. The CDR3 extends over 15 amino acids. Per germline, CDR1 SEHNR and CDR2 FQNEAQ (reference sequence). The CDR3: CASSPGRGSYYEQYF. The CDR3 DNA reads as TGTGCCAGCAGCCCGGGCAGGGGTTCCTACTACGAGCAGTACTTC.

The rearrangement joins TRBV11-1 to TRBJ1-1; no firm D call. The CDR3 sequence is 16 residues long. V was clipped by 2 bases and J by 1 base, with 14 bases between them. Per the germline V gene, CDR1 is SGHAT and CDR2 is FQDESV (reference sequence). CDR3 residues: CASSLTVRPSNTEAFF. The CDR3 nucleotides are TGTGCCAGCAGCTTAACGGTTCGCCCATCGAACACTGAAGCTTTCTTT.

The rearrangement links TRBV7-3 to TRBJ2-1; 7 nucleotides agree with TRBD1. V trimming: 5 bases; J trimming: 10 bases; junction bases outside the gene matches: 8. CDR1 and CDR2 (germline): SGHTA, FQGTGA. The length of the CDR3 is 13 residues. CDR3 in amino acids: CASSPKGGREQFF. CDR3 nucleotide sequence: TGTGCCAGCAGCCCGAAAGGGGGCCGAGAGCAGTTCTTC.

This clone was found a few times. CDR3 sequence reads: CASSSWTGSNYGYTF. In nucleotides, the CDR3 is TGCGCCAGCAGCTCTTGGACAGGATCTAACTATGGCTACACCTTC. This chain uses TRBV5-1 with TRBJ1-2; 7 bases match TRBD1. The CDR3 is 15 residues long. With V trimmed by 3 bases and J by 0 bases, 5 bases remained unmatched. Germline CDR1 and CDR2: SGHRS and YFSETQ.

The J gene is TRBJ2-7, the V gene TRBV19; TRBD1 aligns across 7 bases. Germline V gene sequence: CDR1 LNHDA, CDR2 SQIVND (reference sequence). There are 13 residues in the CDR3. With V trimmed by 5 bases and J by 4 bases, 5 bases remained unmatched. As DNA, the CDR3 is TGTGCCAGTAGTGAGACAGGGCCTTACGAGCAGTACTTC. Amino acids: CASSETGPYEQYF.

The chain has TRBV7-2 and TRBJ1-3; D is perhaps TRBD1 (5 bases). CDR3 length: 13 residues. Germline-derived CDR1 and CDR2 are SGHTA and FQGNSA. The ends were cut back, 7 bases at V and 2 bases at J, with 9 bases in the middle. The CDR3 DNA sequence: TGTGCCAGCACCCCGGGGCCTGGAAACACCATATATTTT. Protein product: CASTPGPGNTIYF.